This is a list of T cell receptor beta chains from one sample in a study of T and B cells in COVID-19 patients. Via MiXCR, TCRdb re-called the multiplex PCR reads, giving one row per CDR3 protein. The repertoire holds about 5,200 distinct CDR3 sequences, 15% to 20% seen once, with roughly 6.7% in the top ten. Source material: blood. These receptor sequences come from a human donor who had recovered from COVID-19. Each CDR3 is given with its conserved first and last residue. D genes are given only for firm matches. Expanded clones are given a class, and other clones once, few, many or no size at all.

v_gene: TRBV18
abundance: few
d_gene: -
j_gene: TRBJ1-3
CDR3aa: CASSPPGKSSGNTIYF
CDR3nt: TGTGCCAGCTCACCGCCGGGGAAGAGCTCTGGAAACACCATATATTTT

v_gene: TRBV6-5
abundance: medium-sized
d_gene: -
j_gene: TRBJ1-2
CDR3aa: CASTPVGALSYGYTF
CDR3nt: TGTGCCAGCACCCCCGTGGGGGCGCTTAGCTATGGCTACACCTTC

v_gene: TRBV12-3/TRBV12-4
abundance: medium-sized
d_gene: -
j_gene: TRBJ2-2
CDR3aa: CASSLVVETGELFF
CDR3nt: TGTGCCAGCAGTTTAGTTGTCGAGACCGGGGAGCTGTTTTTT

v_gene: TRBV7-2
abundance: few
d_gene: -
j_gene: TRBJ1-6
CDR3aa: CASSTGTFPSNSPLHF
CDR3nt: TGTGCCAGCAGCACCGGGACATTCCCTTCTAATTCACCCCTCCACTTT

v_gene: TRBV6-5
abundance: -
d_gene: TRBD2
j_gene: TRBJ2-3
CDR3aa: CASSWSGGTDTQYF
CDR3nt: TGTGCCAGCAGTTGGAGCGGGGGGACAGATACGCAGTATTTT

v_gene: TRBV4-3
abundance: -
d_gene: -
j_gene: TRBJ1-4
CDR3aa: CASSQVGSGGEKLFF
CDR3nt: TGCGCCAGCAGCCAAGTGGGGTCGGGAGGTGAAAAACTGTTTTTT

v_gene: TRBV29-1
abundance: large
d_gene: -
j_gene: TRBJ2-7
CDR3aa: CSVDGGGEPYEQYF
CDR3nt: TGCAGCGTTGATGGAGGGGGAGAACCCTACGAGCAGTACTTC

v_gene: TRBV5-1
abundance: few
d_gene: TRBD2
j_gene: TRBJ2-1
CDR3aa: CASSPGTSGRRSYNEQFF
CDR3nt: TGCGCCAGCAGCCCCGGGACTAGCGGGAGGCGAAGCTACAATGAGCAGTTCTTC

v_gene: TRBV7-2
abundance: few
d_gene: -
j_gene: TRBJ2-2
CDR3aa: CASSQGGPGTGELFF
CDR3nt: TGTGCCAGCTCCCAGGGGGGGCCGGGCACCGGGGAGCTGTTTTTT

v_gene: TRBV20-1
abundance: -
d_gene: -
j_gene: TRBJ2-7
CDR3aa: CSARDHRGTSEQYF
CDR3nt: TGCAGTGCTAGAGATCACCGAGGGACCTCCGAGCAGTACTTC

v_gene: TRBV2
abundance: few
d_gene: TRBD1
j_gene: TRBJ1-6
CDR3aa: CATGGTGSSNSPLHF
CDR3nt: TGTGCCACAGGAGGGACAGGCTCTTCTAATTCACCCCTCCACTTT

v_gene: TRBV15
abundance: medium-sized
d_gene: -
j_gene: TRBJ2-5
CDR3aa: CATSRDRETQYF
CDR3nt: TGTGCCACCAGCAGAGACCGGGAGACCCAGTACTTC

v_gene: TRBV6-5
abundance: medium-sized
d_gene: -
j_gene: TRBJ2-1
CDR3aa: CASSVGDSSYNEQFF
CDR3nt: TGTGCCAGCAGTGTGGGGGATAGCTCCTACAATGAGCAGTTCTTC

v_gene: TRBV6-5
abundance: medium-sized
d_gene: TRBD1
j_gene: TRBJ1-2
CDR3aa: CASSYSIGGDGYTF
CDR3nt: TGTGCCAGCAGTTACTCGATAGGGGGCGATGGCTACACCTTC

v_gene: TRBV27
abundance: medium-sized
d_gene: TRBD1
j_gene: TRBJ2-7
CDR3aa: CASSLDVPGTANYEQYF
CDR3nt: TGTGCCAGCAGTTTAGACGTCCCCGGGACAGCTAACTACGAGCAGTACTTC

v_gene: TRBV27
abundance: medium-sized
d_gene: TRBD2
j_gene: TRBJ2-1
CDR3aa: CASSSWTSGNYNEQFF
CDR3nt: TGTGCCAGCAGTTCTTGGACTAGCGGAAATTACAATGAGCAGTTCTTC

v_gene: TRBV12-3/TRBV12-4
abundance: medium-sized
d_gene: -
j_gene: TRBJ1-5
CDR3aa: CASRYRSNQPQHF
CDR3nt: TGTGCCAGCAGGTACCGTAGCAATCAGCCCCAGCATTTT

v_gene: TRBV6-1
abundance: medium-sized
d_gene: -
j_gene: TRBJ2-7
CDR3aa: CAIRRDSHAYEQYF
CDR3nt: TGTGCCATCCGCCGGGACTCACATGCCTACGAGCAGTACTTC

v_gene: TRBV20-1
abundance: many
d_gene: -
j_gene: TRBJ2-3
CDR3aa: CSASVHSRSADTQYF
CDR3nt: TGCAGTGCTAGTGTACACAGTCGGTCGGCAGATACGCAGTATTTT

v_gene: TRBV29-1
abundance: large
d_gene: TRBD2
j_gene: TRBJ2-1
CDR3aa: CSVEPPGRGLQQFF
CDR3nt: TGCAGCGTTGAACCCCCCGGAAGGGGACTACAGCAGTTCTTC

v_gene: TRBV7-9
abundance: -
d_gene: TRBD2
j_gene: TRBJ2-5
CDR3aa: CASSSGLAGGETQYF
CDR3nt: TGTGCCAGCAGCTCCGGACTAGCGGGGGGAGAGACCCAGTACTTC

v_gene: TRBV5-1
abundance: few
d_gene: -
j_gene: TRBJ2-1
CDR3aa: CASRPPSRGAFHEQFF
CDR3nt: TGCGCCAGCAGGCCCCCCTCGCGGGGCGCGTTCCATGAGCAGTTCTTC

v_gene: TRBV4-2
abundance: -
d_gene: -
j_gene: TRBJ1-2
CDR3aa: CASSQDTQGTYGYTF
CDR3nt: TGTGCCAGCAGCCAAGATACCCAGGGCACCTATGGCTACACCTTC

v_gene: TRBV20-1
abundance: few
d_gene: -
j_gene: TRBJ2-5
CDR3aa: CSASRGLQGKETQYF
CDR3nt: TGCAGTGCTAGTAGGGGCCTTCAGGGAAAGGAGACCCAGTACTTC

v_gene: TRBV29-1
abundance: medium-sized
d_gene: -
j_gene: TRBJ1-2
CDR3aa: CSAPHQGANGYTF
CDR3nt: TGCAGCGCCCCCCACCAGGGTGCTAATGGCTACACCTTC

v_gene: TRBV7-3
abundance: few
d_gene: TRBD2
j_gene: TRBJ2-3
CDR3aa: CASSLIVGGGAAGTDTQYF
CDR3nt: TGTGCCAGCAGCTTAATAGTCGGCGGGGGGGCCGCGGGCACAGATACGCAGTATTTT

v_gene: TRBV7-3
abundance: few
d_gene: -
j_gene: TRBJ2-1
CDR3aa: CASSSTGSYNEQFF
CDR3nt: TGTGCCAGCAGCTCGACAGGCTCCTACAATGAGCAGTTCTTC

v_gene: TRBV20-1
abundance: -
d_gene: -
j_gene: TRBJ2-3
CDR3aa: CSARTTGASTDTQYF
CDR3nt: TGCAGTGCTAGAACAACCGGGGCTAGCACAGATACGCAGTATTTT

v_gene: TRBV11-3
abundance: medium-sized
d_gene: -
j_gene: TRBJ2-5
CDR3aa: CASSSPQTQYF
CDR3nt: TGTGCCAGCAGCTCACCCCAGACCCAGTACTTC

v_gene: TRBV11-2
abundance: few
d_gene: TRBD2
j_gene: TRBJ2-5
CDR3aa: CASSGSGRGETQYF
CDR3nt: TGTGCCAGCAGCGGTAGCGGGAGAGGAGAGACCCAGTACTTC

v_gene: TRBV20-1
abundance: -
d_gene: TRBD2
j_gene: TRBJ2-5
CDR3aa: CSARDLSGRARETQYF
CDR3nt: TGCAGTGCTAGAGATCTTAGCGGGAGGGCCCGGGAGACCCAGTACTTC

v_gene: TRBV5-6
abundance: -
d_gene: -
j_gene: TRBJ2-5
CDR3aa: CASSSQETQYF
CDR3nt: TGTGCCAGCAGCTCCCAAGAGACCCAGTACTTC

v_gene: TRBV5-4
abundance: medium-sized
d_gene: TRBD1
j_gene: TRBJ2-6
CDR3aa: CASGIPGQGISGANVLTF
CDR3nt: TGTGCCAGCGGCATACCGGGACAGGGGATCTCTGGGGCCAACGTCCTGACTTTC

v_gene: TRBV27
abundance: large
d_gene: -
j_gene: TRBJ1-4
CDR3aa: CASSLSVGTPYEKLFF
CDR3nt: TGTGCCAGCAGTTTATCTGTGGGGACACCGTACGAAAAACTGTTTTTT

v_gene: TRBV29-1
abundance: -
d_gene: -
j_gene: TRBJ2-5
CDR3aa: CSVATGEGETQYF
CDR3nt: TGCAGCGTCGCGACAGGGGAGGGGGAGACCCAGTACTTC

v_gene: TRBV30
abundance: medium-sized
d_gene: -
j_gene: TRBJ1-2
CDR3aa: CAWSVRAYGYTF
CDR3nt: TGTGCCTGGAGTGTACGAGCCTATGGCTACACCTTC

v_gene: TRBV20-1
abundance: many
d_gene: -
j_gene: TRBJ2-7
CDR3aa: CSASDNEQYF
CDR3nt: TGCAGTGCTAGCGACAACGAGCAGTACTTC

v_gene: TRBV6-1
abundance: medium-sized
d_gene: TRBD2
j_gene: TRBJ2-7
CDR3aa: CASSEIAGGPTSSSYEQYF
CDR3nt: TGTGCCAGCAGTGAAATAGCGGGAGGGCCTACCTCAAGCTCCTACGAGCAGTACTTC

v_gene: TRBV13
abundance: medium-sized
d_gene: -
j_gene: TRBJ1-2
CDR3aa: CASSRRGVSNYGYTF
CDR3nt: TGTGCCAGCAGCCGACGAGGAGTCTCTAACTATGGCTACACCTTC

v_gene: TRBV6-1
abundance: many
d_gene: -
j_gene: TRBJ1-4
CDR3aa: CASRARDLNEKLFF
CDR3nt: TGTGCCAGCAGGGCCCGGGACCTTAATGAAAAACTGTTTTTT

v_gene: TRBV6-5
abundance: large
d_gene: TRBD2
j_gene: TRBJ2-3
CDR3aa: CASSYTSVPGDTQYF
CDR3nt: TGTGCCAGCAGTTATACTAGCGTCCCTGGGGATACGCAGTATTTT

v_gene: TRBV7-3
abundance: -
d_gene: -
j_gene: TRBJ2-1
CDR3aa: CASSYRRAGYNEQFF
CDR3nt: TGTGCCAGCAGCTATCGGAGGGCGGGTTACAATGAGCAGTTCTTC

v_gene: TRBV7-2
abundance: -
d_gene: -
j_gene: TRBJ1-3
CDR3aa: CASSPLQANTIYF
CDR3nt: TGTGCCAGCAGCCCCCTTCAGGCAAACACCATATATTTT

v_gene: TRBV20-1
abundance: once
d_gene: -
j_gene: TRBJ1-1
CDR3aa: CSARGDQLSEAFF
CDR3nt: TGCAGTGCTAGGGGGGACCAGCTCTCCGAAGCTTTCTTT

v_gene: TRBV6-2/TRBV6-3
abundance: -
d_gene: -
j_gene: TRBJ2-5
CDR3aa: CASSPGSGETQYF
CDR3nt: TGTGCCAGCAGCCCTGGGAGCGGAGAGACCCAGTACTTC

v_gene: TRBV5-1
abundance: medium-sized
d_gene: -
j_gene: TRBJ2-3
CDR3aa: CASSLIPGDGRDTQYF
CDR3nt: TGCGCCAGCAGCTTGATCCCCGGGGATGGGAGAGATACGCAGTATTTT

v_gene: TRBV6-1
abundance: -
d_gene: -
j_gene: TRBJ2-1
CDR3aa: CASSYQVSNQQFF
CDR3nt: TGTGCCAGCAGTTACCAAGTATCTAACCAGCAGTTCTTC

v_gene: TRBV4-2
abundance: -
d_gene: -
j_gene: TRBJ2-3
CDR3aa: CASSPRTGSTDTQYF
CDR3nt: TGTGCCAGCAGCCCGCGGACTGGTAGCACAGATACGCAGTATTTT

v_gene: TRBV27
abundance: medium-sized
d_gene: -
j_gene: TRBJ2-2
CDR3aa: CASSLVGAGELFF
CDR3nt: TGTGCCAGCAGCCTGGTCGGAGCCGGGGAGCTGTTTTTT

v_gene: TRBV27
abundance: medium-sized
d_gene: -
j_gene: TRBJ2-2
CDR3aa: CASTSPGEGTGELFF
CDR3nt: TGTGCCAGCACCAGCCCCGGGGAAGGCACCGGGGAGCTGTTTTTT

v_gene: TRBV19
abundance: large
d_gene: TRBD2
j_gene: TRBJ2-1
CDR3aa: CASRSEGGPVNEQFF
CDR3nt: TGTGCCAGTAGATCCGAGGGAGGGCCTGTCAATGAGCAGTTCTTC

v_gene: TRBV11-1
abundance: -
d_gene: TRBD1
j_gene: TRBJ2-2
CDR3aa: CASRGTGNTGELFF
CDR3nt: TGTGCCAGCAGAGGGACAGGGAACACCGGGGAGCTGTTTTTT

v_gene: TRBV20-1
abundance: -
d_gene: -
j_gene: TRBJ2-7
CDR3aa: CSASGDRIIYEQYF
CDR3nt: TGCAGTGCTAGTGGGGACCGGATTATTTACGAGCAGTACTTC

v_gene: TRBV6-4
abundance: few
d_gene: -
j_gene: TRBJ1-1
CDR3aa: CASSASLNTEAFF
CDR3nt: TGTGCCAGCAGTGCATCCTTGAACACTGAAGCTTTCTTT